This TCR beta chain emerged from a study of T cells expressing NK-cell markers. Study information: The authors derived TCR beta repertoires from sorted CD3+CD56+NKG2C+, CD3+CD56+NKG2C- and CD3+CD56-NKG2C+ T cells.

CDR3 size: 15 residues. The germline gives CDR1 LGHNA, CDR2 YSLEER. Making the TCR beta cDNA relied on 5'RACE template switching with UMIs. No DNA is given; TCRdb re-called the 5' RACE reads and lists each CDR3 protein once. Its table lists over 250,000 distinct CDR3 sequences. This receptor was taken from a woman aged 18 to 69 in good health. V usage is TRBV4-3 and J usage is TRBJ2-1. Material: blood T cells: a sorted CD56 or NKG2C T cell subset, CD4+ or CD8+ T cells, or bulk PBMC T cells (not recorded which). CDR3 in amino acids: CASSQDWVVVGEQFF.